A selection of T cell receptor beta chains follows, all from one sample in a study of PD-1 blockade in mismatch repair-deficient tumors. Assay used: immunoSEQ multiplex PCR; TCRdb lists only in-frame clones, some missing. Of around 100,000 clones in the sample, more than 60% are singletons; the top ten hold about 5.1%. Material: peripheral blood, obtained roughly 13 months after starting pembrolizumab. Source of these receptors: an adult with mismatch repair-deficient cancer. The CDR3 runs from the conserved cysteine through the conserved F or W. D genes are given only for firm matches. Clone size is given for some rows only: seen once, a few or many times, or a class if the clone is expanded.

TRBJ2-3	-	16	-	TRBV9	CASSVASGAGTDTQYF	TGTGCCAGCAGCGTAGCTTCCGGAGCGGGCACAGATACGCAGTATTTT
TRBJ1-5	-	15	-	TRBV2	CASTRDPGGNQPQHF	TGTGCCAGCACGAGGGACCCGGGCGGCAATCAGCCCCAGCATTTT
TRBJ2-1	TRBD2	15	-	TRBV9	CASSRGTNSYNEQFF	TGTGCCAGCAGCCGTGGGACTAACTCCTACAATGAGCAGTTCTTC
TRBJ2-3	TRBD2	16	-	TRBV27	CASSFRLAGPTDTQYF	TGTGCCAGCAGTTTCCGGCTAGCGGGACCCACTGATACGCAGTATTTT
TRBJ1-1	-	17	-	TRBV5-1	CASSLGPHKGMNTEAFF	TGCGCCAGCAGCTTGGGACCTCATAAAGGCATGAACACTGAAGCTTTCTTT
TRBJ1-1	-	15	-	TRBV10-3	CAISESNPRNSEAFF	TGTGCCATCAGTGAGTCGAACCCCAGGAACTCTGAAGCTTTCTTT
TRBJ2-7	-	15	-	TRBV28	CASSEVGSPSYEQYF	TGTGCCAGCAGTGAAGTAGGGTCCCCCTCCTACGAGCAGTACTTC
TRBJ1-3	-	13	few	TRBV6-1	CASSTDTGNTIYF	TGTGCCAGCAGTACCGATACTGGAAACACCATATATTTT
TRBJ2-1	-	15	-	TRBV6-6	CASRIALTYRTEQFF	TGTGCCAGCAGGATCGCTCTGACCTACCGCACTGAGCAGTTCTTC
TRBJ2-3	TRBD2	15	-	TRBV7-3	CASSQGTSGRDTQYF	TGTGCCAGCAGCCAAGGGACTAGCGGGAGAGATACGCAGTATTTT
TRBJ1-2	-	12	-	TRBV30	CAWSYAVDGYTF	TGTGCCTGGAGTTACGCCGTCGATGGCTACACCTTC
TRBJ2-2	-	16	-	TRBV4-1	CASSQAPRVDTGELFF	TGCGCCAGCAGCCAAGCTCCCAGGGTTGACACCGGGGAGCTGTTTTTT
TRBJ2-7	TRBD2	15	-	TRBV4-3	CASSPKGGPGYEQYF	TGCGCCAGCAGCCCCAAGGGAGGGCCGGGGTACGAGCAGTACTTC
TRBJ2-4	-	17	-	TRBV11-2	CASSLSGGRLAKNIQYF	TGTGCCAGCAGCTTATCTGGGGGAAGGTTAGCCAAAAACATTCAGTACTTC
TRBJ1-2	TRBD1	15	-	TRBV4-3	CASSHEVGQGYGYTF	TGCGCCAGCAGCCATGAAGTGGGACAGGGTTATGGCTACACCTTC
TRBJ1-3	-	15	-	TRBV14	CASSQDMGGQDTIYF	TGTGCCAGCAGCCAAGATATGGGAGGGCAGGACACCATATATTTT
TRBJ1-1	-	12	few	TRBV11-2	CASSSRGGEAFF	TGTGCCAGCAGCTCCCGAGGGGGGGAAGCTTTCTTT
TRBJ2-2	-	12	-	TRBV9	CASSVWTGELFF	TGTGCCAGCAGCGTTTGGACCGGGGAGCTGTTTTTT
TRBJ2-7	TRBD2	16	-	TRBV5-1	CASSLILAGAQYEQYF	TGCGCCAGCAGCTTGATTTTAGCGGGAGCTCAGTACGAGCAGTACTTC
TRBJ2-7	TRBD2	15	-	TRBV9	CASSVAGGISYEQYF	TGTGCCAGCAGCGTAGCGGGAGGGATTTCCTACGAGCAGTACTTC
TRBJ1-5	-	16	-	TRBV27	CASSLYAHMFGTPQHF	TGTGCCAGCAGTTTATACGCCCACATGTTCGGTACGCCCCAGCATTTT
TRBJ2-1	-	14	-	TRBV9	CASSVGGNYNEQFF	TGTGCCAGCAGCGTCGGCGGGAACTACAATGAGCAGTTCTTC
TRBJ2-3	-	14	once	TRBV6-1	CASSEGIVGDTQYF	TGTGCCAGCAGTGAAGGCATAGTGGGGGATACGCAGTATTTT
TRBJ2-7	-	15	-	TRBV11-2	CASSYRAGSSYEQYF	TGTGCCAGCAGCTACCGAGCGGGTAGCTCCTACGAGCAGTACTTC
TRBJ1-2	-	14	-	TRBV28	CASSLGGRNYGYTF	TGTGCCAGCAGTTTGGGTGGCAGGAACTATGGCTACACCTTC
TRBJ1-6	-	16	-	TRBV5-1	CASSLSGDRASSPLHF	TGCGCCAGCAGCTTGTCGGGCGACAGAGCCAGTTCACCCCTCCACTTT
TRBJ2-3	-	15	-	TRBV25-1	CASSLPGKIEDTQYF	TGTGCCAGCAGTCTGCCAGGAAAAATTGAAGATACGCAGTATTTT
TRBJ2-1	-	12	-	TRBV5-4	CASSLGVNEQFF	TGTGCCAGCAGCTTGGGAGTCAATGAGCAGTTCTTC
TRBJ2-1	-	15	-	TRBV5-1	CASSLGFKDDNEQFF	TGCGCCAGCAGCTTGGGGTTTAAGGATGACAATGAGCAGTTCTTC
TRBJ2-7	-	13	few	TRBV19	CASSFGSSYEQYF	TGTGCCAGTTCGTTCGGTTCCTCCTACGAGCAGTACTTC
TRBJ2-1	TRBD2	15	-	TRBV9	CASSVVTSGSHEQFF	TGTGCCAGCAGCGTAGTTACTAGCGGGAGCCATGAGCAGTTCTTC
TRBJ1-5	TRBD1	13	-	TRBV19	CASTDRGNQPQHF	TGTGCCAGTACTGACAGGGGCAATCAGCCCCAGCATTTT
TRBJ2-1	-	13	few	TRBV30	CASEGGIPNEQFF	TGTGCCTCCGAGGGCGGGATCCCCAATGAGCAGTTCTTC
TRBJ2-1	TRBD2	15	-	TRBV7-3	CASSPLANSYNEQFF	TGTGCCAGCAGCCCACTAGCGAACTCCTACAATGAGCAGTTCTTC
TRBJ2-1	-	16	-	TRBV5-1	CASSPGLLSSYNEQFF	TGCGCCAGCAGCCCGGGGCTTCTGAGCTCCTACAATGAGCAGTTCTTC
TRBJ2-7	TRBD2	13	many	TRBV2	CARGTSGSREQYF	TGTGCCAGGGGAACTAGCGGGAGCCGCGAGCAGTACTTC
TRBJ2-3	-	15	-	TRBV5-1	CASRRSGGWADTQYF	TGCGCCAGCAGGCGTAGTGGAGGGTGGGCAGATACGCAGTATTTT
TRBJ1-2	-	11	-	TRBV19	CASSYDGGYTF	TGTGCCAGTAGTTACGATGGCGGCTACACCTTC
TRBJ1-1	-	12	-	TRBV7-8	CASRRGQLEAFF	TGTGCCAGCAGACGCGGACAACTTGAAGCTTTCTTT
TRBJ1-1	-	14	-	TRBV2	CASSGGGMGTEAFF	TGTGCCAGCAGTGGTGGGGGGATGGGGACTGAAGCTTTCTTT
TRBJ1-1	TRBD1	14	-	TRBV27	CASSPTGGKTEAFF	TGTGCCAGCAGTCCGACAGGGGGGAAAACTGAAGCTTTCTTT
TRBJ1-3	-	15	-	TRBV5-1	CASSLIGSSGNTIYF	TGCGCCAGCAGCTTGATTGGGAGCTCTGGAAACACCATATATTTT
TRBJ2-2	-	14	-	TRBV7-3	CASSLIFGDGELFF	TGTGCCAGCAGCTTAATCTTCGGTGACGGGGAGCTGTTTTTT
TRBJ2-3	-	13	-	TRBV6-4	CASSVGATDTQYF	TGTGCCAGCAGTGTCGGGGCGACAGATACGCAGTATTTT
TRBJ2-2	-	14	-	TRBV5-6	CASSSNPNTGELFF	TGTGCCAGCAGCTCAAACCCGAACACCGGGGAGCTGTTTTTT
TRBJ2-1	-	16	-	TRBV7-3	CASSLSGTPPYNEQFF	TGTGCCAGCAGTCTATCAGGGACTCCGCCTTACAATGAGCAGTTCTTC
TRBJ2-2	TRBD2	15	once	TRBV28	CASSLSSGHTGELFF	TGTGCCAGCAGTTTATCTAGCGGGCATACCGGGGAGCTGTTTTTT
TRBJ2-3	-	12	-	TRBV11-2	CASSRELDTQYF	TGTGCCAGCAGCCGGGAGCTAGATACGCAGTATTTT
TRBJ2-1	-	13	-	TRBV27	CASSLRGYNEQFF	TGTGCCAGCAGTTTAAGGGGGTACAATGAGCAGTTCTTC